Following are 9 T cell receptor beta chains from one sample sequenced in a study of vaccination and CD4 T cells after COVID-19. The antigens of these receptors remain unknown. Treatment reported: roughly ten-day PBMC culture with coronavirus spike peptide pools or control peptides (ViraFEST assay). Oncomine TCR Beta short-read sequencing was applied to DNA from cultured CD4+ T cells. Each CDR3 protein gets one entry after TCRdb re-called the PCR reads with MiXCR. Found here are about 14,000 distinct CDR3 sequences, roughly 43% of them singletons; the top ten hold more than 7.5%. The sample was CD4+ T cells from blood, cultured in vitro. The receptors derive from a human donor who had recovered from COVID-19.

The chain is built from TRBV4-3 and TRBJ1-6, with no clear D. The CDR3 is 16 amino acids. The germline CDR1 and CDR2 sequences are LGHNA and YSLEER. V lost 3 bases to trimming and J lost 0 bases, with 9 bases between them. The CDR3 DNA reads TGCGCCAGCAGCCAGTCACAGAGCTCCTATAATTCACCCCTCCACTTT. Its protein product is CASSQSQSSYNSPLHF.

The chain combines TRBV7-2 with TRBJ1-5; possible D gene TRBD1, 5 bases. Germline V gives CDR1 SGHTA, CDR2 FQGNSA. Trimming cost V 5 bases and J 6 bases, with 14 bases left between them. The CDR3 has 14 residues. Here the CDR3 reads CASSPWGISQPQHF. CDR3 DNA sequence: TGTGCCAGCAGCCCGTGGGGCATTAGTCAGCCCCAGCATTTT.

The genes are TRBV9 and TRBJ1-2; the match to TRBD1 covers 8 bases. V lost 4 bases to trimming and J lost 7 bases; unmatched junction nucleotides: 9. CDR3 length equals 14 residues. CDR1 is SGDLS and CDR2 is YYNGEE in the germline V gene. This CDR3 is CASSLGQGVGGYTF. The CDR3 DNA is TGTGCCAGCAGCCTAGGACAGGGTGTCGGTGGCTACACCTTC.

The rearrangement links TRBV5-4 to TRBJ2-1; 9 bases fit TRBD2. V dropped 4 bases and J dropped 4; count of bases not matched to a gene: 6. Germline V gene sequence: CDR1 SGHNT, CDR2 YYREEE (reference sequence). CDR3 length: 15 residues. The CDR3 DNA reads TGTGCCAGCAGCCCCGGGACTAGCTATTACAATGAGCAGTTCTTC. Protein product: CASSPGTSYYNEQFF.

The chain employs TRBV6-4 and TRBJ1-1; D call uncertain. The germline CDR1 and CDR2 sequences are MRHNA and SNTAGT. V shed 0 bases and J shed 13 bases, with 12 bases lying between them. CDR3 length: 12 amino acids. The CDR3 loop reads CASSDSIGVGFF. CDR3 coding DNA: TGTGCCAGCAGTGACTCGATCGGAGTGGGTTTCTTT.

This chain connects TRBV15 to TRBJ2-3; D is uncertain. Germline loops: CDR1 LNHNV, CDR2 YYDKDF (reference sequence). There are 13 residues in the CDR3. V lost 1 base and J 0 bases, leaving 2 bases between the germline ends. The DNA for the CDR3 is TGTGCCACCAGCAGAGCTAGCACAGATACGCAGTATTTT. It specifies CATSRASTDTQYF.

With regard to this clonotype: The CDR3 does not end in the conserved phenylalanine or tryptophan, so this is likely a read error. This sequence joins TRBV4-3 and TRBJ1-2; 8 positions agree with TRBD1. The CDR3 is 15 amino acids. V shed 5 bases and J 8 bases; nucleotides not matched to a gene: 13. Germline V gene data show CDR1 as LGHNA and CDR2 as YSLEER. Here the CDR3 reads CASSDHGTGAKGYTL. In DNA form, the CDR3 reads TGCGCCAGCAGCGATCACGGGACAGGAGCTAAGGGCTACACCCTC.

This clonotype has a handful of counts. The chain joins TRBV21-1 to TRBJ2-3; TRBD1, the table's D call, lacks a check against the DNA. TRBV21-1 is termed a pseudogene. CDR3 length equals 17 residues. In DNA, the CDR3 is TGTGCCAGCAGCAAATCGGGCGCCACAGTCAGGACAGATACGCAGTATTTT. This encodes CASSKSGATVRTDTQYF.

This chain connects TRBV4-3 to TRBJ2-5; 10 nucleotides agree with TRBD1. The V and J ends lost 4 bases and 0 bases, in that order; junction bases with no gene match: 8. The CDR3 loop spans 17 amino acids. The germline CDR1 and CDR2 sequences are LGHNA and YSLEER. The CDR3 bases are TGCGCCAGCAGCCCCTACCGGGACAGGGGAAACCAAGAGACCCAGTACTTC. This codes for CASSPYRDRGNQETQYF.